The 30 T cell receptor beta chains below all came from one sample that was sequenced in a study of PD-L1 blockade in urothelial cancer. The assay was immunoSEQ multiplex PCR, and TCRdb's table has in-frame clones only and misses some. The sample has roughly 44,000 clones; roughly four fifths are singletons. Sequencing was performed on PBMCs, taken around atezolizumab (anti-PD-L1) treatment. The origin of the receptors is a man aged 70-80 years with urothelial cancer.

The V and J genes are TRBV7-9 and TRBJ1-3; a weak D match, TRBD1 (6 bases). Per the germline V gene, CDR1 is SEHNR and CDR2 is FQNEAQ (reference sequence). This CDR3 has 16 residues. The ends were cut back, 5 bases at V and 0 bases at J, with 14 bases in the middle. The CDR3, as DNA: TGTGCCAGCAGCCCCCAGGGGAGGGTCTCTGGAAACACCATATATTTT. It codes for CASSPQGRVSGNTIYF.

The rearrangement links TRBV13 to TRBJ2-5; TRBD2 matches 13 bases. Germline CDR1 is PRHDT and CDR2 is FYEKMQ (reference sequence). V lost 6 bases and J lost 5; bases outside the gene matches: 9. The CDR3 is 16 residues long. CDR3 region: CASRDTSGRAWETQYF. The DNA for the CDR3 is TGTGCCAGCAGAGATACTAGCGGGAGGGCCTGGGAGACCCAGTACTTC.

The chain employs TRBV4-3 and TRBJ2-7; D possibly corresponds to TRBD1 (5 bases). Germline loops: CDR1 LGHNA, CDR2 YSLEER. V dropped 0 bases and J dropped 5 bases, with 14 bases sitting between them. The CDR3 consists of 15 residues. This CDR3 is CASSQDRIEDNEQYF. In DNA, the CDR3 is TGCGCCAGCAGCCAAGATCGAATCGAGGACAACGAGCAGTACTTC.

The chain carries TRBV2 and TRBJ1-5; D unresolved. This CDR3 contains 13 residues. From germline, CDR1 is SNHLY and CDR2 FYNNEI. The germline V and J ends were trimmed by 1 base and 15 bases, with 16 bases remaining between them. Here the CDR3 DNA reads TGTGCCAGCAGTGAAGAGGCGGGCCAGGCGCCGCATTTT. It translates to CASSEEAGQAPHF.

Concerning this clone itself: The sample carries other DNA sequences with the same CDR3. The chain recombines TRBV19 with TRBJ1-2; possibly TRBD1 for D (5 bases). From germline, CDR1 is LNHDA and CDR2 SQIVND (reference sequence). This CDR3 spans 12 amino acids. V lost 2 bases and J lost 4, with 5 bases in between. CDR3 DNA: TGTGCCAGTAGTATACAGGGCTATGGCTACACCTTC. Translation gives CASSIQGYGYTF.

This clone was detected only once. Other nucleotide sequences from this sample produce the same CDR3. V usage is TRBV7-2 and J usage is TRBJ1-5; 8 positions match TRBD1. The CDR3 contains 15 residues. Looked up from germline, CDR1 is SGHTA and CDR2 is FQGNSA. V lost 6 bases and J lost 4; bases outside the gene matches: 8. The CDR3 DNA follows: TGTGCCAGCAGTCTCGACAGGGGAGGGAATCAGCCCCAGCATTTT. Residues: CASSLDRGGNQPQHF.

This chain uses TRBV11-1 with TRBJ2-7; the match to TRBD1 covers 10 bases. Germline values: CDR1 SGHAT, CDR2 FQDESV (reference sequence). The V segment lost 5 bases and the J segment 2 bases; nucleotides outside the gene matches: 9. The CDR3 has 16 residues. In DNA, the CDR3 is TGTGCCAGCAGCCTCCTTAGGGGACAGGGGACCTACGAGCAGTACTTC. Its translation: CASSLLRGQGTYEQYF.

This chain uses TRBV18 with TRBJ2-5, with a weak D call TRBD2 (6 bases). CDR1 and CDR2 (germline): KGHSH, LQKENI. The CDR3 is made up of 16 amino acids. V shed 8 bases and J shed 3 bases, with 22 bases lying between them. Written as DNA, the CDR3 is TGTGCCAGCCCTCCGGGGGTCTCGGGACGGAAAGAGACCCAGTACTTC. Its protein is CASPPGVSGRKETQYF.

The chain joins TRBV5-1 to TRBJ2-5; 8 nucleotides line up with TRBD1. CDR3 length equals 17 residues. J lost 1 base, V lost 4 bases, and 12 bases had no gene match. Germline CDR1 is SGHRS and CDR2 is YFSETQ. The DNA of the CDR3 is TGCGCCAGCAGCGTCGGGACAGGACACAGGGGCCAAGAGACCCAGTACTTC. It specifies CASSVGTGHRGQETQYF.

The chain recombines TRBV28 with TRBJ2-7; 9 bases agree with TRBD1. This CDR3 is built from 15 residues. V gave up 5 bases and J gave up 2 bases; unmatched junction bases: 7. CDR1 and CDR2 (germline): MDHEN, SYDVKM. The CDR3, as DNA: TGTGCCAGCAGTGCGACAGGGGGTCCCCCCTACGAGCAGTACTTC. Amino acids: CASSATGGPPYEQYF.

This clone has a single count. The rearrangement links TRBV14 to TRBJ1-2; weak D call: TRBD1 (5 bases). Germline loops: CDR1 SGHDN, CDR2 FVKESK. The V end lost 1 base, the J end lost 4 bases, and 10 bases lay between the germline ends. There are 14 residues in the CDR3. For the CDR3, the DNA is TGTGCCAGCAGCCAAGCTGGGGCAGGCTATGGCTACACCTTC. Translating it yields CASSQAGAGYGYTF.

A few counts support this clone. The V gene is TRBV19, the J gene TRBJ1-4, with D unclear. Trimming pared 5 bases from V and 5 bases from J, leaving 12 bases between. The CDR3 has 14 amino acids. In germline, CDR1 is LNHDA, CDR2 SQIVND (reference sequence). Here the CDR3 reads CASSLRGQNEKLFF. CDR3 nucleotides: TGTGCCAGTAGTCTCCGGGGTCAAAATGAAAAACTGTTTTTT.

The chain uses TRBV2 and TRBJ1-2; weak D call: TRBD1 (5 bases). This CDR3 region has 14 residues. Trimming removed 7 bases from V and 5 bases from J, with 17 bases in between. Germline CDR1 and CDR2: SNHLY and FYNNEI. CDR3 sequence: CASKRGRNGYGYTF. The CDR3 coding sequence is TGTGCCAGCAAAAGGGGCAGAAATGGATATGGCTACACCTTC.

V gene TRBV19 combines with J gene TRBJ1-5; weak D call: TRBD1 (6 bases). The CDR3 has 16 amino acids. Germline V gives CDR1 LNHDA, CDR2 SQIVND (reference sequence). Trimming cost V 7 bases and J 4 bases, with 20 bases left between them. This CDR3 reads CASTPISEGQNQPQHF. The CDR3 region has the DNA TGTGCCAGTACCCCAATATCAGAGGGACAAAATCAGCCCCAGCATTTT.

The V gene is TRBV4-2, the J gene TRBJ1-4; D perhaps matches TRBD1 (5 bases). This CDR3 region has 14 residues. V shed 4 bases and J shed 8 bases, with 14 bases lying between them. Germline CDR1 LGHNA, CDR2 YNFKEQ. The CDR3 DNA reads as TGTGCCAGCAGCCCTCGGGGCGGGAGCGAAAAACTGTTTTTT. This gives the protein CASSPRGGSEKLFF.

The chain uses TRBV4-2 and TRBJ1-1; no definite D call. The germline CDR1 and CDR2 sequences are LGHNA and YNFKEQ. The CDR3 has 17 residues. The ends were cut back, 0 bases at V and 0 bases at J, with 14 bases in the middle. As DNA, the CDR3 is TGTGCCAGCAGCCAAGACTCAGGACGGACTATGAACACTGAAGCTTTCTTT. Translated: CASSQDSGRTMNTEAFF.

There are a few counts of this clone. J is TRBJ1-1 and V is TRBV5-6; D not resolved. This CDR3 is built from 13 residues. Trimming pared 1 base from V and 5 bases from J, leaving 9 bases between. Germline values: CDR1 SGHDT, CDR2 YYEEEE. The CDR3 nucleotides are TGTGCCAGCAGCTTGCGACGAGGGACTGAAGCTTTCTTT. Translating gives CASSLRRGTEAFF.

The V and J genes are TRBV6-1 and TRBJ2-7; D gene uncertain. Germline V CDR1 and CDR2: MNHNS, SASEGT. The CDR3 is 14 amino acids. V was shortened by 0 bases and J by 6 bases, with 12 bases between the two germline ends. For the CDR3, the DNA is TGTGCCAGCAGTGAAGCGGGCGTTTTCGGCGAGCAGTACTTC. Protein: CASSEAGVFGEQYF.

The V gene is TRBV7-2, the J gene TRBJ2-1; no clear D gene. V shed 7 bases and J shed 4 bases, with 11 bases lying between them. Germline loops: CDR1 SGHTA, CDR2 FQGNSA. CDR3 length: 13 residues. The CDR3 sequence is CASTQRLYNEQFF. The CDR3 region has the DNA TGTGCCAGCACCCAGCGCTTATACAATGAGCAGTTCTTC.

The DNA for the CDR3 is TGTGCCAGCAGTCGTGGGGGGGGCCCCGGGAATTCACCCCTCCACTTT. Its protein product is CASSRGGGPGNSPLHF. This chain links TRBV2 with TRBJ1-6; TRBD1 is a possible D gene (6 bases). The CDR3 is 16 residues long. V was shortened by 5 bases and J by 7 bases, with 18 bases between the two germline ends. Germline V gene sequence: CDR1 SNHLY, CDR2 FYNNEI.

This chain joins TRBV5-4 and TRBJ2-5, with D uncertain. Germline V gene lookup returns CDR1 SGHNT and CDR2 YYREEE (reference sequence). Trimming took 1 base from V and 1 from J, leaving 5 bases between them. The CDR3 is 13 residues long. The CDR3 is CASSLSLQETQYF. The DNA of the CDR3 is TGTGCCAGCAGCTTGTCTCTCCAAGAGACCCAGTACTTC.

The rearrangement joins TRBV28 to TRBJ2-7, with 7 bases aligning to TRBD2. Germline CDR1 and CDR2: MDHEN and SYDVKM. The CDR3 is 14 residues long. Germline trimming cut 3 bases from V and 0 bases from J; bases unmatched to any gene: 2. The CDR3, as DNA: TGTGCCAGCAGTTTGGGGACTACCTCCTACGAGCAGTACTTC. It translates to CASSLGTTSYEQYF.

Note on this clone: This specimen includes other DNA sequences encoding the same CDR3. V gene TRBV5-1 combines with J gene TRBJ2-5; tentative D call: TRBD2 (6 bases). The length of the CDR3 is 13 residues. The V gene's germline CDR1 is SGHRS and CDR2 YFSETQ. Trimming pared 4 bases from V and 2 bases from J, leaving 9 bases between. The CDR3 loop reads CASSPGLQETQYF. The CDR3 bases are TGCGCCAGCAGCCCGGGACTGCAAGAGACCCAGTACTTC.

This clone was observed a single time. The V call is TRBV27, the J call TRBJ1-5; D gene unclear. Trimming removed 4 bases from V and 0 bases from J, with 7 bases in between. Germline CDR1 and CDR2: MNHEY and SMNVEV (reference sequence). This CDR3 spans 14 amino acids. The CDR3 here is CASSSLYSNQPQHF. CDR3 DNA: TGTGCCAGCAGTTCACTATATAGCAATCAGCCCCAGCATTTT.

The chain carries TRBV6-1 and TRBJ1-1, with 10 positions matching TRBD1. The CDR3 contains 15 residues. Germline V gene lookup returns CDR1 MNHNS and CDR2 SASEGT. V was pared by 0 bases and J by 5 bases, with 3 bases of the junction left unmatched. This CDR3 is CASSEAPGQGTEAFF. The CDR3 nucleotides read TGTGCCAGCAGTGAAGCCCCGGGACAGGGGACTGAAGCTTTCTTT.

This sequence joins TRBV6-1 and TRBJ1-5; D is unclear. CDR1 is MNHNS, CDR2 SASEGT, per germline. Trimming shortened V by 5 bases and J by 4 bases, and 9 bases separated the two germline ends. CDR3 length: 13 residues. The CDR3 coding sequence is TGTGCCAGCAGTTGGGAGGGAAATCAGCCCCAGCATTTT. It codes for CASSWEGNQPQHF.

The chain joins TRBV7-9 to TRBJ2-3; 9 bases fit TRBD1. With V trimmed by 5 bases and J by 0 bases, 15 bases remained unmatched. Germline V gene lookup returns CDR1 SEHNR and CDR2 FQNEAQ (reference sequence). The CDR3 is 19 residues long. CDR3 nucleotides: TGTGCCAGCAGCCCATTCCCCGGGACAGGGCTAACTAGCACAGATACGCAGTATTTT. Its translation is CASSPFPGTGLTSTDTQYF.

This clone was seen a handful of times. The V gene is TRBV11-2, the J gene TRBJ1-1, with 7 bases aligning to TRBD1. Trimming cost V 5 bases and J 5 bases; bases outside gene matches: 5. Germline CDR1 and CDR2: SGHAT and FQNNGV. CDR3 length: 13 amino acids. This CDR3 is CASSTGQDTEAFF. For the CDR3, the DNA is TGTGCCAGCAGCACTGGACAGGATACTGAAGCTTTCTTT.

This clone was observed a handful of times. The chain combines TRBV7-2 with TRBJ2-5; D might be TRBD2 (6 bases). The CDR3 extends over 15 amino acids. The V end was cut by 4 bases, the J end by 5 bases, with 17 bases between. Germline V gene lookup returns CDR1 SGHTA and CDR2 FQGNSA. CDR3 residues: CASSSVFGGSETQYF. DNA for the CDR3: TGTGCCAGCAGCTCTGTCTTTGGGGGGTCGGAGACCCAGTACTTC.

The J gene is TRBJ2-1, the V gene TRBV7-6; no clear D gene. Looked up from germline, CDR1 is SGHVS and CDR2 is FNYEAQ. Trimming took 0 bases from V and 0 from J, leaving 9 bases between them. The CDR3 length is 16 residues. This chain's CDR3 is CASSLARKSSYNEQFF. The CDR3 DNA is TGTGCCAGCAGCTTAGCTCGAAAGAGCTCCTACAATGAGCAGTTCTTC.